This T cell receptor beta chain derives from a study of CD8 T cells in ankylosing spondylitis. Study-wide points: A motif of 7 to 9 highly homologous TCR beta variants was seen as apparently characteristic of ankylosing spondylitis blood. Disease-linked clones had a CD8+ phenotype and relatively low frequency in peripheral blood. Some motif variants were previously reported in reactive arthritis synovial fluid and blood. Researchers reportedly found disease-linked clones significantly enriched in matched ankylosing spondylitis synovial fluid.

A quantitative 5'-RACE method, one with molecular barcodes, was used to make TCR beta libraries. TCRdb reprocessed the 5' RACE reads via MiXCR and lists one record per CDR3 protein. The sample includes approximately 300,000 distinct CDR3 sequences, around 8% of them seen just once. With 2 bases clipped from V and 8 bases from J, the junction kept 10 bases outside the gene matches. This CDR3 contains 15 residues. Germline V gene lookup returns CDR1 DFQATT and CDR2 SNEGSKA (reference sequence). This clonotype was detected a few times. What it binds is not known. Sequencing was carried out using blood, either unsorted or a sorted T cell fraction (not recorded which). This sequence originates from a male donor with ankylosing spondylitis. The chain is built from TRBV20-1 and TRBJ2-3; TRBD2 matches at 10 bases. The CDR3 protein is CSARLAGAIGGTQYF. The DNA of the CDR3 is TGCAGTGCTAGACTAGCGGGAGCGATTGGCGGTACGCAGTATTTT.